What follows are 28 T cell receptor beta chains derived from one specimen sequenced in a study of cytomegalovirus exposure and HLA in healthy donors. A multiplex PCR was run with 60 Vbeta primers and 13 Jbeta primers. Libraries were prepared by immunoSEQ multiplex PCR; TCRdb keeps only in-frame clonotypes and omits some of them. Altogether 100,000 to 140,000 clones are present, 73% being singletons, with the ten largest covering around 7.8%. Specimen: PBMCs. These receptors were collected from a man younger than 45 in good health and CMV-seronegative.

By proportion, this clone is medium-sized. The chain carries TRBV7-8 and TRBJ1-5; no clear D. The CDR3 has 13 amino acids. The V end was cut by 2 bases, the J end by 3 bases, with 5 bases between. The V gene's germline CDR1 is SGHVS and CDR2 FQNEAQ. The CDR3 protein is CASSLLDNQPQHF. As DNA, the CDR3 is TGTGCCAGCAGCTTATTAGACAATCAGCCCCAGCATTTT.

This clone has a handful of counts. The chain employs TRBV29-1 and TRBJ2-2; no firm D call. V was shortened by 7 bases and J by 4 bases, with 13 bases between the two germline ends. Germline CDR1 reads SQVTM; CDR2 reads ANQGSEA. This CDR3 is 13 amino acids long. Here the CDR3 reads CSAVRPATGELFF. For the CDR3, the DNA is TGCAGCGCCGTGAGGCCCGCCACCGGGGAGCTGTTTTTT.

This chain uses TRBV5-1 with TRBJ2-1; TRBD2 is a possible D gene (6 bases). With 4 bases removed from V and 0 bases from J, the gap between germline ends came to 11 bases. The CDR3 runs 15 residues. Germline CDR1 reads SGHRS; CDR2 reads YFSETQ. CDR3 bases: TGCGCCAGCAGCGTGGGACTTGGCTCCTACAATGAGCAGTTCTTC. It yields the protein CASSVGLGSYNEQFF.

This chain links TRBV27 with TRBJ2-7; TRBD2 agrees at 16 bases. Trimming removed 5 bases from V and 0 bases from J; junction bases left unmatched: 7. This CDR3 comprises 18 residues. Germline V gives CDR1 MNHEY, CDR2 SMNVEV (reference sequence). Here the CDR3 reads CASSPRGLAGGPSYEQYF. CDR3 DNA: TGTGCCAGCAGTCCCCGGGGACTAGCGGGAGGGCCCTCCTACGAGCAGTACTTC.

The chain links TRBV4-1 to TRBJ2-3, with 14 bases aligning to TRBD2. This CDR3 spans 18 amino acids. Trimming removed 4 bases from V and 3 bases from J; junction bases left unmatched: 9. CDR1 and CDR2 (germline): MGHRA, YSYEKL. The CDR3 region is CASSPGTSGGRRTDTQYF. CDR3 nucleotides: TGCGCCAGCAGCCCCGGGACTAGCGGGGGCCGGCGGACAGATACGCAGTATTTT.

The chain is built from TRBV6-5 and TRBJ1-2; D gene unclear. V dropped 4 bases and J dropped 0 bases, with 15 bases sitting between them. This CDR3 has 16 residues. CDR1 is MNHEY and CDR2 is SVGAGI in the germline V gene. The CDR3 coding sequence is TGTGCCAGCAGTTCTCCCCGGTGGGCTACTAACTATGGCTACACCTTC. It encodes CASSSPRWATNYGYTF.

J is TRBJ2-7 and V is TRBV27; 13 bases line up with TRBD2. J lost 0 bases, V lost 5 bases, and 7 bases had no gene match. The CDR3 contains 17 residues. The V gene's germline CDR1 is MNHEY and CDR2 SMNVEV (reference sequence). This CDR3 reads CASSTTSGGFSSYEQYF. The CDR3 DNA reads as TGTGCCAGCAGTACGACTAGCGGGGGGTTTAGCTCCTACGAGCAGTACTTC.

CDR3 DNA sequence: TGCGCCAGCAGCTTGAGGGGGGGCGGCTACAATGAGCAGTTCTTC. It yields the protein CASSLRGGGYNEQFF. The gene calls are TRBV5-1 and TRBJ2-1; possibly TRBD2 for D (7 bases). Per the germline V gene, CDR1 is SGHRS and CDR2 is YFSETQ. CDR3 length: 15 amino acids. The V end lost 1 base, the J end lost 3 bases, and 11 bases lay between the germline ends.

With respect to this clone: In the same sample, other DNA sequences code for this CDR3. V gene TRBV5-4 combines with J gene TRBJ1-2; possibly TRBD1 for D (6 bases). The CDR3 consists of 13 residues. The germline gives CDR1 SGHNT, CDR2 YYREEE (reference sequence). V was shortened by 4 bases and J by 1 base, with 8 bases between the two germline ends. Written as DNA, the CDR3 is TGTGCCAGCAGCCCGGACAGTAACTATGGCTACACCTTC. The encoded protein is CASSPDSNYGYTF.

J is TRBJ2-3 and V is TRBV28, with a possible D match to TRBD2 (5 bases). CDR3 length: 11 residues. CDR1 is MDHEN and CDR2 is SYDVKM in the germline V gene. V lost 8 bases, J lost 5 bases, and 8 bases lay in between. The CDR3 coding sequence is TGTGCCAGCCGAGGAGGAGATACGCAGTATTTT. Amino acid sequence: CASRGGDTQYF.

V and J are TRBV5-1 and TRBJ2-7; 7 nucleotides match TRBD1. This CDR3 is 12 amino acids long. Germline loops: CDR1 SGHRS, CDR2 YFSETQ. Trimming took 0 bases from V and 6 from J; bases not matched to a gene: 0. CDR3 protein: CASSLDRGEQYF. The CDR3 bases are TGCGCCAGCAGCTTGGACAGGGGCGAGCAGTACTTC.

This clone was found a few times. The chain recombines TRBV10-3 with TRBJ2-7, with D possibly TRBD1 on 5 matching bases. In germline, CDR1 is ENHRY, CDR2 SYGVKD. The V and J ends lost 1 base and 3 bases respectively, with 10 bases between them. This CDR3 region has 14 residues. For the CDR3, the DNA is TGTGCCATCAGTGAGTTAACAGGAGACTACGAGCAGTACTTC. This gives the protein CAISELTGDYEQYF.

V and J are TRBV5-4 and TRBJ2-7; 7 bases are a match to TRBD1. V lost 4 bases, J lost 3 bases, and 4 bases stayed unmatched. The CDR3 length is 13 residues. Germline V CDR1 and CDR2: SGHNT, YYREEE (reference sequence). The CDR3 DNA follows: TGTGCCAGCAGCCTGGGGACAGTCTACGAGCAGTACTTC. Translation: CASSLGTVYEQYF.

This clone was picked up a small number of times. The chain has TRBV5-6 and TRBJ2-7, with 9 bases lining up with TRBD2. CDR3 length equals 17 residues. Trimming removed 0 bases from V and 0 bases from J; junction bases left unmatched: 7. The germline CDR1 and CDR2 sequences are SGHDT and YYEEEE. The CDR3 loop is CASSLVASGESSYEQYF. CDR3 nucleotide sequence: TGTGCCAGCAGCTTGGTTGCTAGCGGGGAGAGCTCCTACGAGCAGTACTTC.

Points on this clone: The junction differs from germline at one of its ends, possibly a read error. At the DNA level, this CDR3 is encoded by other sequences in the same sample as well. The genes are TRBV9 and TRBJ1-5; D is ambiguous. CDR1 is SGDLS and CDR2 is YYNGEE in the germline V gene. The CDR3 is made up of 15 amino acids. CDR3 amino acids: CASSVGGLSNQPQHF. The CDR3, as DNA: TGCGCCAGCAGCGTAGGAGGGCTGAGCAATCAGCCCCAGCATTTT.

Written as DNA, the CDR3 is TGTGCCAGCAGCCCGAACAGGGGACCTGCTTACTACGAGCAGTACTTC. Amino acids: CASSPNRGPAYYEQYF. V and J are TRBV11-1 and TRBJ2-7; 7 bases map to TRBD1. J gave up 3 bases and V 5 bases, and 13 bases lay outside the gene matches. The CDR3 has 16 residues. The germline V gene encodes CDR1 SGHAT and CDR2 FQDESV (reference sequence).

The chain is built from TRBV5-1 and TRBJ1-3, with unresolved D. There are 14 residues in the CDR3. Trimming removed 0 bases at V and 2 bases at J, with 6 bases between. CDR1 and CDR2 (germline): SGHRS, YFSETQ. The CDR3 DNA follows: TGCGCCAGCAGCTTGGACTTGGCTGGAAACACCATATATTTT. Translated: CASSLDLAGNTIYF.

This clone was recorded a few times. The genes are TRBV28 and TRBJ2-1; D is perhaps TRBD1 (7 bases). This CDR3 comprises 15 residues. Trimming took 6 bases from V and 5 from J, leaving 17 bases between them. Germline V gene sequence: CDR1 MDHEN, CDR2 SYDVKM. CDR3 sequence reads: CASRRAGQSHNEQFF. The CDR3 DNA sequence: TGTGCCAGCAGGCGGGCGGGACAGAGCCACAATGAGCAGTTCTTC.

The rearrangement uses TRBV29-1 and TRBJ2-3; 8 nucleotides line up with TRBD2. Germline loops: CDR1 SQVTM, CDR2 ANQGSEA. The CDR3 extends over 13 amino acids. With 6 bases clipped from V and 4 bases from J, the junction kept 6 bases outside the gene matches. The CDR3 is CSVTGGGPDTQYF. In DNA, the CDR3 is TGCAGCGTCACCGGGGGGGGTCCAGATACGCAGTATTTT.

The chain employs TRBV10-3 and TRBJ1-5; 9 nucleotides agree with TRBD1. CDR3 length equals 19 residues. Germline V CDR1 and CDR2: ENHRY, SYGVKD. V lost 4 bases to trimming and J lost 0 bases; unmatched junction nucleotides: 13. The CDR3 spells CAISARPGTGSSSNQPQHF. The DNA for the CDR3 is TGTGCCATCAGTGCCAGGCCCGGGACAGGGTCATCTAGCAATCAGCCCCAGCATTTT.

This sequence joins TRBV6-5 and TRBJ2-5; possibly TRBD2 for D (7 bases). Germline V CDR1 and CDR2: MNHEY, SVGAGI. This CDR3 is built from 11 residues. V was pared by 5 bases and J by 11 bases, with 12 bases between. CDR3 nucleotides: TGTGCCAGCAGTGGGGGGGCAGGGCAGTACTTC. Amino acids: CASSGGAGQYF.

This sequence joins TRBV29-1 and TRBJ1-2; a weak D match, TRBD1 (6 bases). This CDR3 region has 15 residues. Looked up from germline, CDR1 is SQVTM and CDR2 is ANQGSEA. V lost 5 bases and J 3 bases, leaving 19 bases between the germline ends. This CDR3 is CSVSSLWGLDYGYTF. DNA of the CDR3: TGCAGCGTTTCTAGTCTATGGGGGCTGGACTATGGCTACACCTTC.

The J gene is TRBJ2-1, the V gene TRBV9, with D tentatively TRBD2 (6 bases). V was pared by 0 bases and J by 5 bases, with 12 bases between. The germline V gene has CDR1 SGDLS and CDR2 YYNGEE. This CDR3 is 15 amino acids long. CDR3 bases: TGTGCCAGCAGCGTAGTGGGACTCCAAAACAATGAGCAGTTCTTC. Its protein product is CASSVVGLQNNEQFF.

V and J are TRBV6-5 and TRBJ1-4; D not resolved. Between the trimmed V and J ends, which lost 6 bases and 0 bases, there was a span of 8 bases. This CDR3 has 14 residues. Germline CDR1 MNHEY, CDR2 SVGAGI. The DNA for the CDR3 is TGTGCCAGCAGAGCCATTCCAACTAATGAAAAACTGTTTTTT. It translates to CASRAIPTNEKLFF.

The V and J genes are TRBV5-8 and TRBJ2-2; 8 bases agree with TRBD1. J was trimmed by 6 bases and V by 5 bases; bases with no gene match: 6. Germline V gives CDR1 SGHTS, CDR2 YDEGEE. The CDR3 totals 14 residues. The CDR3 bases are TGTGCCAGCAGACAAACAGGGGGATCCGGGGAGCTGTTTTTT. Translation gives CASRQTGGSGELFF. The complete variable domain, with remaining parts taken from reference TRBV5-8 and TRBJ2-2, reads EAGVTQSPTHLIKTRGQQATLRCSPISGHTSVYWYQQALGLGLQFLLWYDEGEERNRGNFPPRFSGRQFPNYSSELNVNALELEDSALYLCASRQTGGSGELFFGEGSRLTVL.

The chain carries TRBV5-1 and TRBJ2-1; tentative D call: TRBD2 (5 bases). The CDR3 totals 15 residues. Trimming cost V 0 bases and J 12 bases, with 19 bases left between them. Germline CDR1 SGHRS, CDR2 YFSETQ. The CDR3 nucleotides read TGCGCCAGCAGCTTGGGGAGCGCCCCGGACTTATCGCAGTTCTTC. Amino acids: CASSLGSAPDLSQFF.

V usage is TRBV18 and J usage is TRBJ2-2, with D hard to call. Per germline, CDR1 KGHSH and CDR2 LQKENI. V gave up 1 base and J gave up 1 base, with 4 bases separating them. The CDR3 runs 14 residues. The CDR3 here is CASSPRQNTGELFF. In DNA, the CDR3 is TGTGCCAGCTCACCACGACAGAACACCGGGGAGCTGTTTTTT.

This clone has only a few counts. The CDR3 DNA reads as TGTGCCAGCAGTTACTCAGACAGGGTGAGGGAAAAACTGTTTTTT. Its protein is CASSYSDRVREKLFF. The V gene is TRBV6-6, the J gene TRBJ1-4; 7 bases match TRBD1. The trim removed 0 bases at V and 8 bases at J, leaving 6 bases unmatched. Germline CDR1 and CDR2: MNHNY and SVGAGI (reference sequence). The CDR3 length is 15 residues.